These T cell receptor beta chains were read from a single sample in a study of read filtering for tumor transcriptome and immune sequencing. TCRdb passed the reads through MiXCR, listing each CDR3 protein once. The sample has 120,000 or so distinct CDR3 sequences; 13% are singletons. Source material: a population of CD138-negative cells sorted from bone marrow. These receptors all come from a donor at least 40 years old with multiple myeloma. Each CDR3 is given with its conserved first and last residue. Fields, in order: D gene, V gene, J gene, clone size, CDR3 DNA, CDR3 protein. The D gene is left open where the match is weak. Only part of the rows carry a size: once, few, many, or a class if the clone is expanded.

>NA|TRBV19|TRBJ2-7|many
TGTGCCAGTAGGTTGTATGGACAAGATTCCTCCGAGCAGTACTTC
CASRLYGQDSSEQYF
>TRBD1|TRBV7-2|TRBJ1-3|few
TGTGCCAGCAGCTTACTGGGACAGGGACCTGGAAACACCATATATTTT
CASSLLGQGPGNTIYF
>TRBD1|TRBV19|TRBJ1-2|few
TGTGCCAGTAGTATTACAGGGGGCCATGGCTACACCTTC
CASSITGGHGYTF
>NA|TRBV4-1|TRBJ1-2|NA
TGCGCCAGCAGCCAAGATGGCCGTGGCTACACCTTC
CASSQDGRGYTF
>TRBD1|TRBV5-1|TRBJ2-5|many
TGCGCCAGCAGCCCAATGACAGGGTATCAAGAGACCCAGTACTTC
CASSPMTGYQETQYF
>TRBD2|TRBV5-5|TRBJ2-1|many
TGTGCCAGCAGCAGGACTAGCGGGAGTCAAGGGTTCTTC
CASSRTSGSQGFF
>NA|TRBV5-1|TRBJ1-1|few
TGCGCCAGCAGCTGGAATACAGACAGAATGAACACTGAAGCTTTCTTT
CASSWNTDRMNTEAFF
>NA|TRBV29-1|TRBJ2-3|many
TGCAGCGTTGGGGCAGGGGATAGCACAGATACGCAGTATTTT
CSVGAGDSTDTQYF
>NA|TRBV20-1|TRBJ2-7|many
TGCAGTGCTACAGGGGGGGTTGGGTACGAGCAGTACTTC
CSATGGVGYEQYF
>TRBD1|TRBV20-1|TRBJ2-6|few
TGCAGTGCTCGGGGGGACAGGGGGCCTGGGGCCAACGTCCTGACTTTC
CSARGDRGPGANVLTF
>TRBD2|TRBV7-2|TRBJ2-7|many
TGTGCCAGCAGTCCCTCGGCGGGAGGGCCATACGAGCAGTACTTC
CASSPSAGGPYEQYF
>NA|TRBV11-2|TRBJ2-1|many
TGTGCCAGCAGCTTAGAGGGTTGGACGGGGCAGTTCTTC
CASSLEGWTGQFF
>NA|TRBV3-1|TRBJ1-5|many
TGTGCCAGCAGCCGGAACGGGAACAATCAGCCCCAGCATTTT
CASSRNGNNQPQHF
>NA|TRBV12-3/TRBV12-4|TRBJ1-2|many
TGTGCCAGCAGTTTCGAAGGCGGGACCACCTATCGTGGCGATGGCTACACCTTC
CASSFEGGTTYRGDGYTF
>TRBD2|TRBV3-1|TRBJ2-2|few
TGTGCCAGCAGCCAAGCATACCGGACTAGCGGGAGCGTACCCGGGGAGCAGTTTTTT
CASSQAYRTSGSVPGEQFF
>NA|TRBV5-1|TRBJ2-1|many
TGCGCCAGCAGCGTGCGGTTAGCCTCCTACAATGAGCAGTTCTTC
CASSVRLASYNEQFF
>TRBD2|TRBV7-2|TRBJ2-1|many
TGTGCCAGCAGTCCCTGGGGGCTAGCGGGAAGCACTGAGCAGTTCTTC
CASSPWGLAGSTEQFF
>NA|TRBV9|TRBJ2-3|many
TGTGCCAGCAGCGTAAGGCCCGGCGGGGAGAATACGCAGTATTTT
CASSVRPGGENTQYF
>NA|TRBV4-2|TRBJ1-1|many
TGTGCCAGCAGCCTGGCTGGTACACCTGAAACTTTCTTT
CASSLAGTPETFF
>NA|TRBV10-3|TRBJ1-5|many
TGTGCCATCAGTGAGTCGAGGAGGGGGTATAGTCAGCCCCAGCATTTT
CAISESRRGYSQPQHF
>TRBD1|TRBV3-1|TRBJ1-5|many
TGTGCCAGCAGCCGGGACAGGGAATTTGGTCAGCCCCAGCATTTT
CASSRDREFGQPQHF
>TRBD1|TRBV4-2|TRBJ1-1|NA
TGTGCCAGCAGCCAAGTGTATGGACAGGCGAACACTAAAGCCTTCTTT
CASSQVYGQANTKAFF
>TRBD1|TRBV28|TRBJ2-5|NA
TGTGCCAGCAGTTCCCCTTCGGGACAGAACCAAGAGACCCAGTACTTC
CASSSPSGQNQETQYF
>NA|TRBV7-3|TRBJ2-1|many
TGTGCCAGCAGCTTGCGACGGGACCACAATGAGCAGTTCTTC
CASSLRRDHNEQFF
>TRBD2|TRBV5-4|TRBJ2-1|many
TGTGCCAGCAGCTTTGGCGGGAGGGCGAGTAATGAGCAGTTCTTC
CASSFGGRASNEQFF
>NA|TRBV6-5|TRBJ2-3|many
TGTGCCAGCAGGAACACAGGACGATTCACAGATACGCAGTATTTT
CASRNTGRFTDTQYF
>TRBD1|TRBV18|TRBJ2-1|many
TGTGCCAGCTCACCACCGGGACAGTACAATGAGCAGTTCTTC
CASSPPGQYNEQFF
>NA|TRBV11-2|TRBJ2-7|many
TGTGCCAGCAGCTTAGATATAAGCAGAGACTACGAGCAGTACTTC
CASSLDISRDYEQYF
>NA|TRBV7-2|TRBJ2-5|NA
TGTGCCAGCAGCTTAGGGTCCAGCGGAGCACAAGAGACCCAGTACTTC
CASSLGSSGAQETQYF
>TRBD1|TRBV20-1|TRBJ1-1|once
TGCAGTGTTAGACTTCCTAAGGGGGCGGCCACTGAAGCTGTCTTT
CSVRLPKGAATEAVF
>TRBD2|TRBV13|TRBJ2-7|few
TGTGCCAGCGGGAGGGCCGCTTACGAGCAGTACTTC
CASGRAAYEQYF
>NA|TRBV3-1|TRBJ2-3|many
TGTGCCAGCAGCCAGGTAGATACGCAGTATTTT
CASSQVDTQYF
>TRBD1|TRBV11-2|TRBJ2-7|many
TGTGCCAGCAGCTTAGGGGGACAGGGTACCTACGAGCAGTACTTC
CASSLGGQGTYEQYF